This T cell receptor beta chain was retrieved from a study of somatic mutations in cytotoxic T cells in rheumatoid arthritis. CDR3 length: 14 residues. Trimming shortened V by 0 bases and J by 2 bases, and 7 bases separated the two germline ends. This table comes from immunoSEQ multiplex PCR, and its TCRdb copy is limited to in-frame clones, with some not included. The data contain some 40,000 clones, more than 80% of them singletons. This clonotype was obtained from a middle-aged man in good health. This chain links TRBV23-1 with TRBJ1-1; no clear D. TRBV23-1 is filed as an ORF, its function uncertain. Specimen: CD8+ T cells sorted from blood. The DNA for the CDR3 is TGCGCCAGCAGTCAATCAACACAAAACACTGAAGCTTTCTTT. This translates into CASSQSTQNTEAFF.